The clone carrying this T cell receptor beta chain was recorded many times. Its antigen is not known. There were TCR beta CDR3 regions amplified from RNA transcripts. TCR CDR3 regions were first amplified by RT-PCR with HTBI primers. MiXCR, applied by TCRdb to the multiplex PCR reads, yields one record per CDR3 protein. The sample consists of about 360,000 distinct CDR3 sequences, about 20% of them appearing once. These data originate in a study of T cells in Graves' hyperthyroidism and ophthalmopathy. Across the study: Specimen type is peripheral blood, collected at initial diagnosis prior to any treatment. Study conclusions and caveats: Prediction of ophthalmopathy progression came a median approximately 7 months pre-onset.

V lost 6 bases to trimming and J lost 1 base; unmatched junction nucleotides: 8. Germline CDR1 is SGHAT and CDR2 is FQDESV (reference sequence). The CDR3 is 15 residues long. Patients aged 18 to 65 had newly diagnosed hyperthyroidism of under 2 months' duration. Cells are PBMCs isolated from roughly 10 ml of fresh blood. The sample consisted of blood. The chain links TRBV11-1 to TRBJ1-1, with 7 bases aligning to TRBD1. The clonotype comes from a woman under 30 with Graves' hyperthyroidism. The CDR3 DNA reads as TGTGCCAGCAGACTGACAGGGAGGGGGAACACTGAAGCTTTCTTT. It encodes CASRLTGRGNTEAFF.